Below are 8 T cell receptor beta chains sequenced from a single sample in a study of response to subunit inactivated influenza vaccine. TCRdb re-called the RT-PCR reads with MiXCR, one entry per CDR3 protein. This sample has around 570,000 distinct CDR3 sequences, with roughly 10% found just once. These data were also filed under a second study, of T cells expressing NK-cell markers. That source adds: Scientists made TCR beta cDNA using 5'RACE template switching with UMIs.

Source: PBMCs from blood, taken on the day of vaccination. These receptors all stem from a man in his forties or fifties who received an inactivated influenza vaccine.

This clonotype showed up just a few times. It may be a read error: a sequence one base away is much more abundant. The missing conserved phenylalanine or tryptophan at the end of this CDR3 makes a read error likely. The CDR3 reads CSAWGQGSPEAFI. CDR3 nucleotides: TGCAGTGCCTGGGGACAGGGGAGCCCTGAAGCTTTCATT. The J gene is TRBJ1-1, the V gene TRBV20-1; 10 bases match TRBD1. There are 13 residues in the CDR3. Unmatched junction bases numbered 7, after V lost 6 bases and J lost 6 bases. From germline, CDR1 is DFQATT and CDR2 SNEGSKA (reference sequence).

In regard to this clonotype: One junction end disagrees with the germline gene, perhaps due to a read error. The chain is built from TRBV10-2 and TRBJ2-5, with a tentative D call TRBD1 (5 bases). In germline, CDR1 is WSHSY, CDR2 SAAADI. This CDR3 region has 13 residues. CDR3 protein: CSSAIGRQETQYF. The CDR3 DNA is TGCTCCAGCGCAATCGGCCGACAGGAGACCCAGTACTTC.

Here the CDR3 reads CASRPQTGSNYGYTF. DNA of the CDR3: TGCGCCAGCAGACCTCAGACAGGATCTAACTATGGCTACACCTTC. The chain couples TRBV4-1 to TRBJ1-2; weak D call: TRBD1 (6 bases). V gave up 6 bases and J gave up 0 bases, with 14 bases separating them. CDR1 MGHRA and CDR2 YSYEKL come from the germline V gene. The CDR3 has 15 residues.

This clonotype was seen ten or more times. Because the CDR3's place on the DNA is in doubt, the DNA is left out and the CDR3 is given as listed by TCRdb. The chain links TRBV5-1 to TRBJ2-2; the D call of TRBD1 is as the table states it, not checked on the DNA. With termini counted, the CDR3 has 15 amino acids. CDR1 and CDR2 from the germline V gene are SGHRS and YFSETQ. CDR3 sequence reads: CASDSGQGNTGELFF.

This clonotype was seen at least ten times. This chain joins TRBV7-2 and TRBJ2-3; D unclear. The CDR3 is 15 amino acids. Germline CDR1 and CDR2: SGHTA and FQGNSA. V dropped 1 base and J dropped 4 bases, with 12 bases sitting between them. The CDR3 loop reads CASSLDWPVSDTQYF. The DNA for the CDR3 is TGTGCCAGCAGCTTAGACTGGCCAGTTTCAGATACGCAGTATTTT.

V and J are TRBV29-1 and TRBJ2-2; 7 bases map to TRBD1. Trimming removed 4 bases from V and 1 base from J; junction bases left unmatched: 3. This CDR3 is built from 14 residues. Germline CDR1 reads SQVTM; CDR2 reads ANQGSEA. The CDR3 is CSVVWTGNTGELFF. CDR3 nucleotide sequence: TGCAGCGTTGTATGGACAGGGAACACCGGGGAGCTGTTTTTT.

Concerning this clonotype itself: One end of the junction is discordant with germline, which a read error may explain. This chain connects TRBV2 to TRBJ2-2, with D perhaps matching TRBD2 (6 bases). The CDR3 sequence is 15 residues long. Germline CDR1 reads SNHLY; CDR2 reads FYNNEI. CDR3 protein: CASSERGLVAGELLF. CDR3 bases: TGTGCCAGCAGTGAGCGGGGATTGGTCGCCGGGGAGCTGCTTTTT.

The chain recombines TRBV9 with TRBJ1-3; 7 bases map to TRBD1. Germline lookup yields CDR1 SGDLS and CDR2 YYNGEE. The CDR3 is 16 residues long. V lost 4 bases, J lost 0 bases, and 7 bases stayed unmatched. CDR3 DNA: TGTGCCAGCAGCTTACGGGGGGACAGCTCTGGAAACACCATATATTTT. It codes for CASSLRGDSSGNTIYF.